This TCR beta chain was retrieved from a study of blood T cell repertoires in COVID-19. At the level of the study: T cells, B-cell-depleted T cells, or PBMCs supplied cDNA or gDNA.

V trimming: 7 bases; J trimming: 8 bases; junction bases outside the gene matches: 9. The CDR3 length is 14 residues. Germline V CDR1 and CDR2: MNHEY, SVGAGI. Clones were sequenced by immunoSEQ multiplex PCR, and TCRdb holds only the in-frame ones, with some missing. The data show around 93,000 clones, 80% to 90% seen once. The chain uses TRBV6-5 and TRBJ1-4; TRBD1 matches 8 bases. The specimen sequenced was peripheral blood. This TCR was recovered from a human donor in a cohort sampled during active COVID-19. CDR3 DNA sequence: TGTGCCAGCACCTCAGGGGGCTTTCGGGAAAAACTGTTTTTT. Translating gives CASTSGGFREKLFF.